One sample yielded the 13 T cell receptor beta chains listed below, sequenced in a study of cytomegalovirus exposure and HLA in healthy donors. The PCR used 60 Vbeta and 13 Jbeta primers. Produced via immunoSEQ multiplex PCR; TCRdb's table is partial and in-frame only. The sample has hundreds of thousands of clones, about 70% seen once. The source material was PBMCs. These receptors came from a man aged 40-55 years in good health and CMV-seropositive.

The chain recombines TRBV5-1 with TRBJ2-4; TRBD2 aligns across 9 bases. With V trimmed by 1 base and J by 8 bases, 7 bases remained unmatched. CDR3 length equals 15 residues. Germline V lookup: CDR1 SGHRS, CDR2 YFSETQ. The CDR3 loop is CASSLSSGARDIQYF. CDR3 DNA sequence: TGCGCCAGCAGCTTGTCTAGCGGGGCCCGGGACATTCAGTACTTC.

For this clone: Its ends do not fully match the called genes, so a read error is possible. The same CDR3 also results from other DNA sequences found in this sample. The chain has TRBV7-9 and TRBJ2-5, with D possibly matching TRBD2 (7 bases). The CDR3 runs to 17 residues. In germline, CDR1 is SEHNR, CDR2 FQNEAQ (reference sequence). CDR3 amino acids: CASSFRGGSGYQETQYF. The CDR3 nucleotides read TGCGCCAGCAGCTTCCGAGGGGGTAGCGGGTATCAAGAGACCCAGTACTTC.

CDR3 amino acids: CASSGPSGGYEQYF. DNA for the CDR3: TGTGCCAGCAGTGGGCCCAGCGGGGGCTACGAGCAGTACTTC. The chain carries TRBV2 and TRBJ2-7; TRBD2 aligns across 8 bases. The germline CDR1 and CDR2 sequences are SNHLY and FYNNEI. V trimming: 4 bases; J trimming: 3 bases; junction bases outside the gene matches: 5. This CDR3 comprises 14 residues. The full variable domain, in which reference TRBV2 and TRBJ2-7 provide the parts outside the CDR3, is EPEVTQTPSHQVTQMGQEVILRCVPISNHLYFYWYRQILGQKVEFLVSFYNNEISEKSEIFDDQFSVERPDGSNFTLKIRSTKLEDSAMYFCASSGPSGGYEQYFGPGTRLTVT.

The J gene is TRBJ2-3, the V gene TRBV4-2; 9 bases map to TRBD1. V was pared by 3 bases and J by 0 bases, with 4 bases of the junction left unmatched. In germline, CDR1 is LGHNA, CDR2 YNFKEQ. This CDR3 comprises 16 residues. The CDR3 region has the DNA TGTGCCAGCAGCCAGGGACAGGGAACTAGCACAGATACGCAGTATTTT. This gives the protein CASSQGQGTSTDTQYF.

The chain uses TRBV2 and TRBJ2-1; no clear D gene. Per germline, CDR1 SNHLY and CDR2 FYNNEI. The CDR3 sequence is 16 residues long. V lost 6 bases and J lost 5, with 20 bases in between. CDR3 loop: CASRGRWATPDNEQFF. CDR3 DNA: TGTGCCAGCAGGGGCCGGTGGGCTACGCCGGACAATGAGCAGTTCTTC.

The CDR3 sequence: CASSTGGRNQPQHF. The DNA of the CDR3 is TGTGCCAGCAGTACCGGGGGACGAAATCAGCCCCAGCATTTT. The chain employs TRBV13 and TRBJ1-5; possibly TRBD1 for D (5 bases). The CDR3 is 14 amino acids. Trimming removed 6 bases from V and 4 bases from J, with 13 bases in between. Germline CDR1 reads PRHDT; CDR2 reads FYEKMQ (reference sequence).

A few counts support this clone. The chain couples TRBV10-2 to TRBJ2-3; 8 bases align to TRBD2. The CDR3 consists of 16 residues. Germline loops: CDR1 WSHSY, CDR2 SAAADI. Trimming took 2 bases from V and 3 from J; bases not matched to a gene: 7. DNA for the CDR3: TGCGCCAGCAGTGAGAGCGCTGGCGGGGGGACAGATACGCAGTATTTT. Its protein product is CASSESAGGGTDTQYF.

The chain has TRBV2 and TRBJ1-1, with D possibly being TRBD1 (6 bases). CDR3 size: 14 residues. The V end was cut by 4 bases, the J end by 4 bases, with 13 bases between. CDR1 is SNHLY and CDR2 is FYNNEI in the germline V gene. DNA of the CDR3: TGTGCCAGCAGTGTCTTCACAGGGAGCACTGAAGCTTTCTTT. Encoded protein: CASSVFTGSTEAFF. Looking up the rest from reference TRBV2 and TRBJ1-1 gives the full variable domain: EPEVTQTPSHQVTQMGQEVILRCVPISNHLYFYWYRQILGQKVEFLVSFYNNEISEKSEIFDDQFSVERPDGSNFTLKIRSTKLEDSAMYFCASSVFTGSTEAFFGQGTRLTVV.

This clone came up once. CDR3 DNA sequence: TGTGCCAGCAGTTTAATCTGGGGGGTACAGTCCGAGCAGTACTTC. It encodes CASSLIWGVQSEQYF. The genes are TRBV28 and TRBJ2-7, with D maybe TRBD2 (6 bases). V lost 2 bases to trimming and J lost 6 bases, with 17 bases between them. The CDR3 runs to 15 residues. Germline CDR1 MDHEN, CDR2 SYDVKM.

The CDR3 is CASSGLDRGNEKLFF. Here the CDR3 DNA reads TGTGCCAGTAGTGGACTGGACAGGGGTAATGAAAAACTGTTTTTT. The chain couples TRBV19 to TRBJ1-4; 9 nucleotides line up with TRBD1. The germline gives CDR1 LNHDA, CDR2 SQIVND (reference sequence). V gave up 5 bases and J gave up 4 bases; unmatched junction bases: 5. This CDR3 contains 15 residues.

The gene calls are TRBV27 and TRBJ1-2; perhaps TRBD1 as D (5 bases). Germline lookup yields CDR1 MNHEY and CDR2 SMNVEV (reference sequence). Between the trimmed V and J ends, which lost 1 base and 6 bases, there was a span of 12 bases. This CDR3 is built from 14 residues. CDR3 residues: CASSLWPGGDGYTF. The CDR3 DNA reads TGTGCCAGCAGTTTATGGCCAGGAGGGGATGGCTACACCTTC.

This clone was seen a few times. The rearrangement links TRBV4-1 to TRBJ2-3; possible D gene TRBD2, 5 bases. Trimming removed 0 bases at V and 2 bases at J, with 15 bases between. Germline CDR1 is MGHRA and CDR2 is YSYEKL. There are 17 residues in the CDR3. CDR3 nucleotide sequence: TGCGCCAGCAGCCAAGATTACGCCCAGCGGACCACAGATACGCAGTATTTT. The encoded protein is CASSQDYAQRTTDTQYF.

V usage is TRBV5-1 and J usage is TRBJ1-4; weak D call: TRBD1 (6 bases). CDR1 is SGHRS, CDR2 YFSETQ, per germline. V lost 0 bases to trimming and J lost 0 bases, with 12 bases between them. This CDR3 comprises 17 residues. This CDR3 is CASSLDPGVSTNEKLFF. Here the CDR3 DNA reads TGCGCCAGCAGCTTGGACCCAGGGGTATCAACTAATGAAAAACTGTTTTTT.